A selection of T cell receptor beta chains follows, all from one sample in a study of cytotoxic CD8 clonotypes in ibrutinib-treated CLL. Repertoires were generated with immunoSEQ multiplex PCR, while TCRdb's copy carries only in-frame clones and drops some. The sample shows about 160,000 clones, more than 75% of them seen only once. The material sequenced was PBMCs, taken after 12 months of ibrutinib treatment. The receptors were gathered from a human donor with chronic lymphocytic leukemia. CDR3s include the opening cysteine and the closing phenylalanine or tryptophan. The order of the fields is V gene, D gene, CDR3 length, clone size, J gene, CDR3 protein, CDR3 DNA. A D gene is named only where the DNA matches it firmly. Size is stated for part of the rows, as once, few or many counts, or as a class when the clone is expanded.

TRBV7-2	-	13	-	TRBJ1-1	CASSWTWNTEAFF	TGTGCCAGCAGTTGGACTTGGAACACTGAAGCTTTCTTT
TRBV7-9	-	16	-	TRBJ2-6	CASSPEWNSGANVLTF	TGTGCCAGCAGCCCCGAGTGGAACTCTGGGGCCAACGTCCTGACTTTC
TRBV7-2	TRBD2	16	-	TRBJ2-7	CASSLGGGTSGSELYF	TGTGCCAGCAGCTTAGGGGGGGGGACTAGCGGGAGCGAGCTATACTTC
TRBV9	TRBD2	16	-	TRBJ2-2	CASSVGGGGAPGELFF	TGTGCCAGCAGCGTCGGGGGCGGGGGGGCCCCCGGGGAGCTGTTTTTT
TRBV2	-	15	-	TRBJ1-3	CASSAQRVSGNTIYF	TGTGCCAGCAGTGCCCAACGGGTGTCTGGAAACACCATATATTTT
TRBV5-6	TRBD2	16	once	TRBJ2-1	CASSFRTSGRATEQFF	TGTGCCAGCAGCTTCCGGACTAGCGGGAGGGCCACTGAGCAGTTCTTC
TRBV12-5	-	13	-	TRBJ2-5	CASAGGWGETQYF	TGTGCTAGTGCCGGGGGCTGGGGGGAGACCCAGTACTTC
TRBV27	TRBD2	16	once	TRBJ2-1	CASRTSGRGTYNEQFF	TGTGCCAGCAGGACTAGCGGGAGAGGAACCTACAATGAGCAGTTCTTC
TRBV29-1	TRBD2	16	-	TRBJ2-5	CSVEPRLAGGPETQYF	TGCAGCGTTGAGCCCCGACTAGCGGGAGGCCCCGAGACCCAGTACTTC
TRBV5-1	-	15	-	TRBJ2-3	CASSFEDTRTDTQYF	TGCGCCAGCAGCTTTGAGGACACCCGCACAGATACGCAGTATTTT
TRBV29-1	TRBD2	13	-	TRBJ2-7	CSVVVAGLYEQYF	TGCAGCGTTGTAGTAGCGGGACTTTACGAGCAGTACTTC
TRBV7-3	TRBD1	14	-	TRBJ2-7	CASSQPGTDYEQYF	TGTGCCAGCAGCCAACCTGGGACAGACTACGAGCAGTACTTC
TRBV11-3	-	16	-	TRBJ2-3	CASSLKAGLGTDTQYF	TGTGCCAGCAGCTTAAAGGCGGGATTGGGTACAGATACGCAGTATTTT
TRBV19	-	13	few	TRBJ1-1	CASNDWGRTEAFF	TGTGCCAGTAACGATTGGGGGAGAACTGAAGCTTTCTTT
TRBV5-5	-	14	-	TRBJ1-2	CASSQTVTGGGYTF	TGTGCCAGCAGCCAGACAGTGACAGGTGGCGGCTACACCTTC
TRBV4-2	TRBD1	16	-	TRBJ2-1	CASSQLTGTGLVQQFF	TGTGCCAGCAGCCAGTTAACCGGGACAGGGCTTGTCCAGCAGTTCTTC
TRBV7-2	TRBD1	14	-	TRBJ1-4	CASSSGQGHEKLFF	TGTGCCAGCAGCTCCGGACAGGGACATGAAAAACTGTTTTTT
TRBV27	TRBD2	16	-	TRBJ2-7	CASSSLGTSGNYEQYF	TGTGCCAGCAGTTCGTTAGGGACTAGCGGGAACTACGAGCAGTACTTC
TRBV5-1	TRBD2	14	once	TRBJ2-1	CASYLRTSDGEQFF	TGCGCCAGCTACCTCCGGACTAGCGATGGTGAGCAGTTCTTC
TRBV2	-	13	once	TRBJ2-7	CASSEQGSYEQYF	TGTGCCAGCAGTGAGCAGGGGTCCTACGAGCAGTACTTC
TRBV6-5	-	14	-	TRBJ1-2	CASSETRGAYGYTF	TGTGCCAGCAGCGAAACAAGGGGGGCGTATGGCTACACCTTC